This record covers a single TCR beta chain. This clonotype has ten or more counts. Its antigen is currently not known. Per-base qualities were not stored, and no clone one base away is much larger. The junction shows trimming of 1 base on V and 7 bases on J, plus 14 bases between the germline ends. The CDR3 has 16 amino acids, counting the end cysteine and phenylalanine. Only CDR3 DNA remains: 48 bases, in frame from the first base. CDR1 and CDR2 are read off the germline V gene as SGHVS and FNYEAQ. This entry is derived from a study of T cell repertoires in cytomegalovirus infection (dated by TCRdb to between 2018 and 2020). General notes on the study: Donor HLA type was relevant to the analysis, because carriage of CMV infection together with the matching HLA type was indicated by public TCR beta signatures. Results the study describes overall, beyond this receptor: Cumulative frequency of public TCR beta family members discriminated carriers of CMV infection plus the relevant HLA type in this cohort and an independent approximately 350-donor cohort. In the ex vivo response, HLA-C-restricted CMV-specific TCR beta clonotypes were dominant, and in two of eight donors the single most frequent clonotype came from this HLA-C-restricted group.

The reads were generated on an Illumina HiSeq 1500. The raw public data were reprocessed by TCRdb itself: fastp quality trimming at Q25, MiXCR clonotype calling, in-frame beta chains only. A single entry per CDR3 protein holds the most common genes and DNA from its merged rows. In this sample the table shows about 150,000 distinct CDR3 sequences, 20% to 30% of which occur a single time. The ten largest make up 11% of the sample. This receptor was taken from a human donor in good health (CMV status not recorded). Some clones in this sample may be carry-over from other donors' samples. The specimen sequenced was PBMCs. The chain was built from TRBV7-6 and TRBJ1-6; TRBD1 could be the D gene, as 5 bases match. The bases read TGTGCCAGCAGCTTAGACCATGGGGGGTCCAATTCACCCCTCCACTTT. It translates as CASSLDHGGSNSPLHF.